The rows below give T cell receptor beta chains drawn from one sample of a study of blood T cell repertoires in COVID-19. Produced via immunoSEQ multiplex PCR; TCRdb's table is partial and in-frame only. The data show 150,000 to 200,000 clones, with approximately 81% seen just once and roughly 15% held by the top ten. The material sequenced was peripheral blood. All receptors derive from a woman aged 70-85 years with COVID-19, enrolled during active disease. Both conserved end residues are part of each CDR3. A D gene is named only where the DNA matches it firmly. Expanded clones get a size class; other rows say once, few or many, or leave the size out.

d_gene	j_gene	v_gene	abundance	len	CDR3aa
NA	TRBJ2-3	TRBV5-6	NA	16	CASSSSQGPDTDTQYF
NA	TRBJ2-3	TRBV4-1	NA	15	CASSQDLMRADTQYF
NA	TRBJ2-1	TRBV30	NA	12	CAWSVIDNEQFF
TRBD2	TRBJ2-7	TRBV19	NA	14	CASSIAGATYEQYF
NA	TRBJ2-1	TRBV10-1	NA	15	CASSPTSISYNEQFF
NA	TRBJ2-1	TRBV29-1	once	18	CSVEGWVGREGAYNEQFF
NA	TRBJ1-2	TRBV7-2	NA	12	CASSLRTYGYTF
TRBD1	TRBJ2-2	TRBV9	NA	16	CASSSGWDRKIGELFF
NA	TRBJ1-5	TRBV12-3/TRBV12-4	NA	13	CASSVGVNQPQHF
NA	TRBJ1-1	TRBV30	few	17	CAWSLGGNRGPDTEAFF
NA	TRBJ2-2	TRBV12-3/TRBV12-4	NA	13	CASSLLREGELFF
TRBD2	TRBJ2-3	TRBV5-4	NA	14	CASSLEASGDTQYF
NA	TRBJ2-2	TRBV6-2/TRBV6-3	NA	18	CASSYTVARERNTGELFF
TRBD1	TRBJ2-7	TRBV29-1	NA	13	CSVARTGTLEQYF
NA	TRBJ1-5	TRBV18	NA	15	CASSPESLSNQPQHF
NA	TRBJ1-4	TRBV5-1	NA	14	CASSLVGGEEKLFF
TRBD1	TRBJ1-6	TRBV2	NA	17	CASNTTGVSSYNSPLHF
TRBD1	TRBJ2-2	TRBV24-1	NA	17	CATSDYAGTGGTGELFF
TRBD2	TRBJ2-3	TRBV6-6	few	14	CASSKGLASDTQYF
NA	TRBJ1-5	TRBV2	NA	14	CASNSRGRGQPQHF
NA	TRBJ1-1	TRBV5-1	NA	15	CASSLEGDPNTEAFF
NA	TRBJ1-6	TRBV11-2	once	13	CASSARLGSPLHF
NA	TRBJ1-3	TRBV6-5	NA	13	CASSFGVGNTIYF
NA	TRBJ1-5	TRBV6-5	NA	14	CASSYGGTNQPQHF